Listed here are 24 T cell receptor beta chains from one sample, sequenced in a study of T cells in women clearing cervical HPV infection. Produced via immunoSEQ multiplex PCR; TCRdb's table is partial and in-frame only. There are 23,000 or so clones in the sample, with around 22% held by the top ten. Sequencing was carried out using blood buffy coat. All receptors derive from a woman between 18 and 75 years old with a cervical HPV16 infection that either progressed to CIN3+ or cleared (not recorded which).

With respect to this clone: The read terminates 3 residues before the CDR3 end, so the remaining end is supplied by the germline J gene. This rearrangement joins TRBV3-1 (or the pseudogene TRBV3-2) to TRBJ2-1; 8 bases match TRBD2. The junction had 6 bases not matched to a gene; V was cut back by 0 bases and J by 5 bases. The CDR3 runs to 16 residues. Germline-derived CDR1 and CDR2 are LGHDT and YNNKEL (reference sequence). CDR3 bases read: TGTGCCAGCAGCCAAGATTACGCGGGGGGCCACAATGAG. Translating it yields CASSQDYAGGHNE. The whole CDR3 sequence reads CASSQDYAGGHNEQFF.

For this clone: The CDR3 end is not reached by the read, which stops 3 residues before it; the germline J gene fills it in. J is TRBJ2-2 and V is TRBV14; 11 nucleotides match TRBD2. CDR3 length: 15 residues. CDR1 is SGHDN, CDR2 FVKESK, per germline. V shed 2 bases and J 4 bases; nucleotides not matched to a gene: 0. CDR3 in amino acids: CASSQTSGGTGELFF. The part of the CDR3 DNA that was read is TGTGCCAGCAGCCAAACTAGCGGGGGCACCGGGGAG. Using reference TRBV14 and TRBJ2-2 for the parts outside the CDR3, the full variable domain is EAGVTQFPSHSVIEKGQTVTLRCDPISGHDNLYWYRRVMGKEIKFLLHFVKESKQDESGMPNNRFLAERTGGTYSTLKVQPAELEDSGVYFCASSQTSGGTGELFFGEGSRLTVL.

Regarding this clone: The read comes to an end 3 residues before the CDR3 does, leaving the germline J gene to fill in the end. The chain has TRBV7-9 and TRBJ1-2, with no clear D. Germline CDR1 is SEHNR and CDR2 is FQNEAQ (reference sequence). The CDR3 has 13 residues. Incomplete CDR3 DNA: TGTGCCAGCAGCTTCGGCGACTACTACGAC. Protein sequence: CASSFGDYYD. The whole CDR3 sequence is CASSFGDYYDYTF.

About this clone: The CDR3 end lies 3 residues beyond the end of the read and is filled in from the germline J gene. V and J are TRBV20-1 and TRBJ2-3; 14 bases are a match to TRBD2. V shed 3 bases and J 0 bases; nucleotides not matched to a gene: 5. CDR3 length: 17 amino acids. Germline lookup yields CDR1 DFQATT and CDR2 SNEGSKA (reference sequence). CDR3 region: CSARGLAGDTSTDTQYF. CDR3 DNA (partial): TGCAGTGCTAGGGGACTAGCGGGAGATACTAGCACAGATACG.

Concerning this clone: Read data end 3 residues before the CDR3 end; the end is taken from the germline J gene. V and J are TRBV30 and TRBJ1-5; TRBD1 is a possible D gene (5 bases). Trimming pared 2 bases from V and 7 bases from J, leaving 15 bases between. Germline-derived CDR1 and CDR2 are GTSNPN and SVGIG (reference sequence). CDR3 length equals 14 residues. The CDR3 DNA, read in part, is TGTGCCTGGAGTTCGTGGCAGGGTAACCAGCCC. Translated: CAWSSWQGNQP. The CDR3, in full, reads CAWSSWQGNQPQHF.

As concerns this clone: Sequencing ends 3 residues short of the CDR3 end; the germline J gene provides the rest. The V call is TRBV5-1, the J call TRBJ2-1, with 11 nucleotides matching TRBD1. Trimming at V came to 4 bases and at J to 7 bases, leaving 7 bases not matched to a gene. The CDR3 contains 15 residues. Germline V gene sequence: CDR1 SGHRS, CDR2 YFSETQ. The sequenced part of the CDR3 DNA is TGCGCCAGCAGCCGAGGACAGGGGGCGAGGAATGAG. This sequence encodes CASSRGQGARNE. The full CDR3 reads CASSRGQGARNEQFF. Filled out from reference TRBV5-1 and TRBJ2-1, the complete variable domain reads KAGVTQTPRYLIKTRGQQVTLSCSPISGHRSVSWYQQTPGQGLQFLFEYFSETQRNKGNFPGRFSGRQFSNSRSEMNVSTLELGDSALYLCASSRGQGARNEQFFGPGTRLTVL.

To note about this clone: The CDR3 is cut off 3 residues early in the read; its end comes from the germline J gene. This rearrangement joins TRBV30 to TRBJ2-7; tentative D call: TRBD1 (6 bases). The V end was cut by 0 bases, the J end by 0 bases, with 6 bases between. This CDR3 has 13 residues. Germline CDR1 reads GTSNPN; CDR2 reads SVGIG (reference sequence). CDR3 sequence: CAWSVGGSYEQYF. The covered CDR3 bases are TGTGCCTGGAGTGTAGGGGGCTCCTACGAG.

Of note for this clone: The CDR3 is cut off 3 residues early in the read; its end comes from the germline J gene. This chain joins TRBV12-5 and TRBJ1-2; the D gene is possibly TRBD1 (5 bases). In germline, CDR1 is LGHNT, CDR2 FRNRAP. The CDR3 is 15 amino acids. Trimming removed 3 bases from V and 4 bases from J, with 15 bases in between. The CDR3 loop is CASGLKGVGIYGYTF. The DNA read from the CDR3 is TGTGCTAGTGGTTTAAAAGGGGTTGGTATCTATGGC.

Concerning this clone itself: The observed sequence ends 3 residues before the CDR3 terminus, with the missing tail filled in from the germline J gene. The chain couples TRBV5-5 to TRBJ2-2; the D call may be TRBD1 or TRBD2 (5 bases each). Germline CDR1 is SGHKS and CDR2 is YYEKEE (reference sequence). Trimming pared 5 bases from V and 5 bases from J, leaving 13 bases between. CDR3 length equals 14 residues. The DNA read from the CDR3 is TGTGCCAGCAGTTATCGAGGGGTGACCGGGGAG. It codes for CASSYRGVTGE. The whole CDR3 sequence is CASSYRGVTGELFF.

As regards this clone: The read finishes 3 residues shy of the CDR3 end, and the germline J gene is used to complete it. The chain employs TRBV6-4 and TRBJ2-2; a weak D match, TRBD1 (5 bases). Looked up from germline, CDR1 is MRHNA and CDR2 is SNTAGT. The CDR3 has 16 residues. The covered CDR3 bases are TGTGCCAGCAGCCAGGGCGAAATCTCTGGGGCCAACGTG. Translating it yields CASSQGEISGANV. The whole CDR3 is CASSQGEISGANVLFF.

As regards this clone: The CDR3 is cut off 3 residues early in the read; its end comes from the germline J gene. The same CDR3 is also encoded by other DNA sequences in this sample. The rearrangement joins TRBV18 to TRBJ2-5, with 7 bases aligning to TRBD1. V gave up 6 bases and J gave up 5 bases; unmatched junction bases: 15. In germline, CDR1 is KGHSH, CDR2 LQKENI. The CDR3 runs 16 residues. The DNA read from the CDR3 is TGTGCCAGCTCCCCCTGGACAGGTGGAGCCGCCGAGACC. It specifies CASSPWTGGAAET. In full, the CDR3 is CASSPWTGGAAETQYF.

CDR3 sequence: CASSHGQRETQYF. The CDR3 DNA, read in part, is TGCGCCAGCAGCCACGGACAGAGGGAGACC. V gene TRBV5-1 combines with J gene TRBJ2-5; TRBD1 is a possible D gene (6 bases). The CDR3 goes on 3 residues after the read ends, and that part is filled in from the germline J gene. V dropped 4 bases and J dropped 5 bases, with 12 bases sitting between them. The CDR3 spans 13 residues. Germline V gene data show CDR1 as SGHRS and CDR2 as YFSETQ.

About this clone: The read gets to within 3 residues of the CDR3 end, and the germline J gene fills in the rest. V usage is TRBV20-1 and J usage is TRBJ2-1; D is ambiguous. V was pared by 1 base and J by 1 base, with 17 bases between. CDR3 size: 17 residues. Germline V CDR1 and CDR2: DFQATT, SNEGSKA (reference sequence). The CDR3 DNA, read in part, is TGCAGTGCTAGAGCCATCCAACTACTCTCTTCCTACAATGAG. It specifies CSARAIQLLSSYNE. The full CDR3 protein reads CSARAIQLLSSYNEQFF.

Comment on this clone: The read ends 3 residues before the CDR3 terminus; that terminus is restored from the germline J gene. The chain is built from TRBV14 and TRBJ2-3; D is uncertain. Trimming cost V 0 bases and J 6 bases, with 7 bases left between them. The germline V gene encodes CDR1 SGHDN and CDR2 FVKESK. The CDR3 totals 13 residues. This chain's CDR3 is CASSQDLRDTQYF. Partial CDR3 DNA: TGTGCCAGCAGCCAAGATCTACGGGATACG.

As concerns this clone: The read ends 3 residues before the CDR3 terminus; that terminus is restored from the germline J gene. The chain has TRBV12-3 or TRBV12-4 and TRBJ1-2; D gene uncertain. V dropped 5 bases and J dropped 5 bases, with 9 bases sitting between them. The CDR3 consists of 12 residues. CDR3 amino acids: CASSVTGYGYTF. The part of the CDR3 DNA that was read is TGTGCCAGCAGTGTGACCGGGTATGGC.

The CDR3 loop is CASSSRTGGQETQYF. Partial CDR3 DNA: TGTGCCAGCAGCTCTAGGACAGGGGGCCAAGAGACC. The V and J genes are TRBV5-6 and TRBJ2-5; 10 nucleotides agree with TRBD1. With the read ending 3 residues before the CDR3 end, the germline J gene is used to fill in that end. V gave up 3 bases and J gave up 1 base; unmatched junction bases: 3. CDR1 is SGHDT, CDR2 YYEEEE, per germline. The CDR3 has 15 residues.

The CDR3 sequence: CSALLDGGTIYNEQFF. The part of the CDR3 DNA that was read is TGCAGTGCTCTCCTGGATGGGGGGACCATCTACAATGAG. This rearrangement joins TRBV20-1 to TRBJ2-1; D is possibly TRBD2 (6 bases). Read data end 3 residues before the CDR3 end; the end is taken from the germline J gene. CDR3 length equals 16 residues. V was clipped by 5 bases and J by 3 bases, with 20 bases between them. Germline V gene lookup returns CDR1 DFQATT and CDR2 SNEGSKA (reference sequence).

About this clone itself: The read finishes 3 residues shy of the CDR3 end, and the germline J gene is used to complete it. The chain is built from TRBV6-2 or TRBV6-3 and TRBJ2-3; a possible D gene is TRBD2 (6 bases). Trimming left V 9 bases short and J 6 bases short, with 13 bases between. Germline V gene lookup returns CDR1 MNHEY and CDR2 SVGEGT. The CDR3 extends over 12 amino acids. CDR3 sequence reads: CASRLDGDTQYF. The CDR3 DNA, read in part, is TGTGCCAGTCGACTAGACGGGGATACG.

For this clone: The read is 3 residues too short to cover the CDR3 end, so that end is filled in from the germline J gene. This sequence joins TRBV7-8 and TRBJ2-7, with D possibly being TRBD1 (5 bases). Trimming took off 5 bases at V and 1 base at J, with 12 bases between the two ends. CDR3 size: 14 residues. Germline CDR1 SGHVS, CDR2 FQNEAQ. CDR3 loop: CASSLVDSSYEQYF. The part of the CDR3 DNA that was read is TGTGCCAGCAGCCTTGTCGACAGTTCCTACGAG.

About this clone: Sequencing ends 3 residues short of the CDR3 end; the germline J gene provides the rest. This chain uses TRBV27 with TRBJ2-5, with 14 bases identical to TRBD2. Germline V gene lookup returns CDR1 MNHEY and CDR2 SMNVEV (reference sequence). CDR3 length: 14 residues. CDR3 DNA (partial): TGTGCCACCTCGGGGACTAGCGGGAGCGTTACC. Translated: CATSGTSGSVT. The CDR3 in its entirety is CATSGTSGSVTQYF.

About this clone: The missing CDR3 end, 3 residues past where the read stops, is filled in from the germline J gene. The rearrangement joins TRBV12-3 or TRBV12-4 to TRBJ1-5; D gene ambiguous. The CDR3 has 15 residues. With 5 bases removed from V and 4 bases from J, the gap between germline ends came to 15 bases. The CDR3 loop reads CASSPTGSYNQPQHF. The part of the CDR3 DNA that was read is TGTGCCAGCAGTCCGACGGGGTCTTATAATCAGCCC.

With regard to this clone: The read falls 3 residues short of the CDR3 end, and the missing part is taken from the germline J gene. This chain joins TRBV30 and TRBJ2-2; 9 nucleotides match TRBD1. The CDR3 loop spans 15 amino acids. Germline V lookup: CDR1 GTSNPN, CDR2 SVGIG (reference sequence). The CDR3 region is CAWSVPTGGNEKLFF. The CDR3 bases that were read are TGTGCCTGGAGTGTACCGACAGGGGGAAATGAAAAG.

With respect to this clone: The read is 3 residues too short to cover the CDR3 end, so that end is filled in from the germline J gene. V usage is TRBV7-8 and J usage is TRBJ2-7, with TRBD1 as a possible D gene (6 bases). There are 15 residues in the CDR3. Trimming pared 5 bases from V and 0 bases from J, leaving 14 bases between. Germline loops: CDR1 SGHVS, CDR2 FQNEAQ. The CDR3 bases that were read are TGTGCCAGCAGCACCCGGACAGCAAGCTCCTACGAG. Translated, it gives CASSTRTASSYE. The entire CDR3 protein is CASSTRTASSYEQYF.

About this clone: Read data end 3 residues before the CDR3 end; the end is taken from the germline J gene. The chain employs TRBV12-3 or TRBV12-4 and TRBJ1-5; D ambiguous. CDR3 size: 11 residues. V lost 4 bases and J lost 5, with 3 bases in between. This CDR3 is CASSSDQPQHF. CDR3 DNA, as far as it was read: TGTGCCAGCAGTTCCGATCAGCCC.